This T cell receptor (beta chain) is from a study of blood T cell repertoires in COVID-19. Study-level information: The samples span acute and convalescent COVID-19 from the United States, Italy and Spain.

Participants had their cohort set by participant-reported clinical history. Exposed enrollees had met someone with a PCR-confirmed or clinician-diagnosed COVID-19 case at some point within the 2 weeks before study entry. Under the authors' procedure: Estimated nucleated cell counts came from reference gene primer amplification. Measured with immunoSEQ multiplex PCR; TCRdb has only the in-frame clones, and not every one. That table gives V, J and clone size, and the DNA gave D and trimming. This sample yields hundreds of thousands of clones, of which 80% to 85% are seen a single time; approximately 5% belongs to the top ten. The CDR3 length is 14 residues. Germline lookup yields CDR1 SGHNT and CDR2 YENEEA. V was pared by 1 base and J by 0 bases, with 6 bases between.

This TCR derives from a man aged 35 to 55 who had been exposed to COVID-19. The chain has TRBV11-3 and TRBJ1-1, with D hard to call. The sequenced material came from PBMCs or T cells enriched from blood (not recorded which). The CDR3 DNA follows: TGTGCCAGCAGCTTAGGAGGGTTGAACACTGAAGCTTTCTTT. Translating gives CASSLGGLNTEAFF.